Below, one T cell receptor (beta chain) is given with its context. RNA, once extracted, was reverse transcribed into cDNA for use as the sequencing template. Sequencing used immunoSEQ multiplex PCR; TCRdb keeps in-frame clones, though not all of them. The data show about 76,000 clones, around 67% seen once. This entry comes from a study of CD8+ T cells in alopecia areata. Study context: Treated patients were given 5 to 10 mg oral tofacitinib twice daily.

The treatment was: oral pan-JAK inhibitor, 5-10 mg twice daily. V was trimmed by 3 bases and J by 3 bases, leaving 11 bases between them. CDR3 size: 13 residues. CDR1 and CDR2 (germline): SQVTM, ANQGSEA. The sample was CD8+ T cells sorted from blood, taken at week 24, from a patient treated with tofacitinib. The clonotype was recovered from a human donor with alopecia areata. The rearrangement joins TRBV29-1 to TRBJ1-2; D unresolved. The CDR3 loop is CSVEDRLHYGYTF. The CDR3 DNA follows: TGCAGCGTTGAGGACCGGCTTCACTATGGCTACACCTTC.